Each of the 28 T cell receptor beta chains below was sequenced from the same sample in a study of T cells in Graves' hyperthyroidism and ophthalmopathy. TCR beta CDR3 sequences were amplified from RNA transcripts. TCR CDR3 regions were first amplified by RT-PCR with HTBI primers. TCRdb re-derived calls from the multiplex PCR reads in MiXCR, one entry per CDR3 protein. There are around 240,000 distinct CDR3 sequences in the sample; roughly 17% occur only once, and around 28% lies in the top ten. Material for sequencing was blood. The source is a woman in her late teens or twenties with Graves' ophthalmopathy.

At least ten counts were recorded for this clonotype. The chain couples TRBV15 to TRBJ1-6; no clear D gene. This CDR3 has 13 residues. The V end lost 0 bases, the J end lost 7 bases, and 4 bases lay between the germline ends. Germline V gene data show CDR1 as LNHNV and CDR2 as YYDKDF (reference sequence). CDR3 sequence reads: CATSRDLNSPLHF. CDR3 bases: TGTGCCACCAGCAGAGATCTAAATTCACCCCTCCACTTT.

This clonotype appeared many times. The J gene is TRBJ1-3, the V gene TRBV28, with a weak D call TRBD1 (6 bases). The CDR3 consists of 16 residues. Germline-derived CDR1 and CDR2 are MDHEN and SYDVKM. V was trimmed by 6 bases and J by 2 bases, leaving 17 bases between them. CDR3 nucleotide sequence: TGTGCCAGCAGCCATTCTCAGGGGTCCCCTGGAAACACCATATATTTT. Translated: CASSHSQGSPGNTIYF.

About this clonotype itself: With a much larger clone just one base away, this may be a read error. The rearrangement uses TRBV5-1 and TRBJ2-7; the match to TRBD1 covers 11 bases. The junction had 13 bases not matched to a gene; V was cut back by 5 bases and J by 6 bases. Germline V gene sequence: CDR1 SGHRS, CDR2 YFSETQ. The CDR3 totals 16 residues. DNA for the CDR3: TGCGCCAGCAGAGGGATGAGGGACAGGGGGACCCCCGAGCAGTACTTC. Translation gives CASRGMRDRGTPEQYF.

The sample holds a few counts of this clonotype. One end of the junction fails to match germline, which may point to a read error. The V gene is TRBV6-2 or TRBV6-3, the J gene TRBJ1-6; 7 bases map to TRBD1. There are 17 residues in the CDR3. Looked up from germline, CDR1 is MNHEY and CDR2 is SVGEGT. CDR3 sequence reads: CASSHSSPGQTNSPLHF. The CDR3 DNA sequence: TGTGCCAGCAGTCACTCCAGCCCGGGACAGACAAATTCACCCCTCCACTTT.

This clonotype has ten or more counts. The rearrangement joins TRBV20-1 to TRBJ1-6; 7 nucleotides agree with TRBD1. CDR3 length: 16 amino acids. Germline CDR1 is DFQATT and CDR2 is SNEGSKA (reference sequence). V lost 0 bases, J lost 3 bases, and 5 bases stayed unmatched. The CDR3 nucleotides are TGCAGTGCTAGAGATTTACAGGGGAGCTATAATTCACCCCTCCACTTT. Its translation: CSARDLQGSYNSPLHF.

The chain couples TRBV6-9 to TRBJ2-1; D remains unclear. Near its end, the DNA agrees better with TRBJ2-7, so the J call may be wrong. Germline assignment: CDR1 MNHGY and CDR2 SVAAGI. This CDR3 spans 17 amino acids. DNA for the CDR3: TGTGCCAGCAGTTCCTCCTGGGGTAGCCCTCTCCCTAATGAGCAGTACTTC. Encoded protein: CASSSSWGSPLPNEQYF.

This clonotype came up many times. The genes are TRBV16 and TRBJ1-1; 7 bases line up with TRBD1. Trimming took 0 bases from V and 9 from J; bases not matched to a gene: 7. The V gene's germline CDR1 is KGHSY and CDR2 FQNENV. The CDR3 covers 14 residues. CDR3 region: CASSQSNRGKKAFF. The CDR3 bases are TGTGCCAGCAGCCAATCGAACAGGGGAAAAAAAGCTTTCTTT.

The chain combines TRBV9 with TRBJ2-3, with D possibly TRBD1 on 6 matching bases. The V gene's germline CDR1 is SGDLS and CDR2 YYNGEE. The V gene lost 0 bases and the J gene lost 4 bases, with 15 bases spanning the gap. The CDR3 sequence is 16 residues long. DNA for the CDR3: TGTGCCAGCAGCGTAGTAGGCAGGGGTTGGGCAGATACGCAGTATTTT. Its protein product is CASSVVGRGWADTQYF.

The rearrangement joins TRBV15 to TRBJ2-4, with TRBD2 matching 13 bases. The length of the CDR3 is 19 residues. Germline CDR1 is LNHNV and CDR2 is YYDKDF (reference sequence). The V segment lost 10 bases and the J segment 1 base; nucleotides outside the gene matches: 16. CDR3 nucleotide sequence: TGTGCCAGCAACCCAACGGTGAGGACTAGCGGGAGTGCCAAAAACATTCAGTACTTC. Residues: CASNPTVRTSGSAKNIQYF.

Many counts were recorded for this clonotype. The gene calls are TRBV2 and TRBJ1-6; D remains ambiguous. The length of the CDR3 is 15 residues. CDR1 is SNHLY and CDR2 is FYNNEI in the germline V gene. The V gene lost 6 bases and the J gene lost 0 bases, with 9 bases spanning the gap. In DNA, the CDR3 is TGTGCCAGCAGCGCCTCGGGCTCCTATAATTCACCCCTCCACTTT. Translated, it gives CASSASGSYNSPLHF.

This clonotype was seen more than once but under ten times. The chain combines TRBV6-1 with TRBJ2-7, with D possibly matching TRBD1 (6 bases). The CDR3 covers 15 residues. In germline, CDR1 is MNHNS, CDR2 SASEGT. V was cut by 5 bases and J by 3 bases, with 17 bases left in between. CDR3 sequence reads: CASSQGIRGLYEQYF. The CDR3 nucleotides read TGTGCCAGCAGTCAAGGGATCAGGGGCCTCTACGAGCAGTACTTC.

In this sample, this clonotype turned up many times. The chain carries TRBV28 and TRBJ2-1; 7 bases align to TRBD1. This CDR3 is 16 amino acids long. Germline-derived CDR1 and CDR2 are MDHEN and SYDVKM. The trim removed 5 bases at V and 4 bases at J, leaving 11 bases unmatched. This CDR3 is CASSPRQGPLYNEQFF. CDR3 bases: TGTGCCAGCAGTCCTCGACAGGGACCATTATACAATGAGCAGTTCTTC.

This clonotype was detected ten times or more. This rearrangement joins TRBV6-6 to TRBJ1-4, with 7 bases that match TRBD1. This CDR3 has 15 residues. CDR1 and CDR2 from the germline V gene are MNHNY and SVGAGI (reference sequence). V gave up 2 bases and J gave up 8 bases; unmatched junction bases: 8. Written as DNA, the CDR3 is TGTGCCAGCAGTTACGCCGACAGGGTAGGGGAAAAACTGTTTTTT. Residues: CASSYADRVGEKLFF.

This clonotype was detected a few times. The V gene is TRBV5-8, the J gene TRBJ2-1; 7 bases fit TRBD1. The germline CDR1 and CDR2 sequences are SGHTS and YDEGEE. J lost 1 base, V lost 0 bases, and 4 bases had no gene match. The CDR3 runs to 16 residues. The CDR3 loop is CASSLGVRGSYNEQFF. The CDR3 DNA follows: TGTGCCAGCAGCTTGGGGGTCAGGGGGTCCTACAATGAGCAGTTCTTC.

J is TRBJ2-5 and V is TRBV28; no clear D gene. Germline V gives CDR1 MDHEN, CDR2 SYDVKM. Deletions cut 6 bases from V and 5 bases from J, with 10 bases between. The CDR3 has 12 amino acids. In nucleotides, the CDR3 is TGTGCCAGCAGCGAAGATGCTGAGACCCAGTACTTC. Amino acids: CASSEDAETQYF.

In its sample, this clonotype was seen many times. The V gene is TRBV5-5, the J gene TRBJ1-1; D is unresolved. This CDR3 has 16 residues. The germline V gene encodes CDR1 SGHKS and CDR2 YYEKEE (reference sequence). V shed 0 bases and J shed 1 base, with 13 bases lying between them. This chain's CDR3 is CASSLEPALSNTEAFF. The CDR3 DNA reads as TGTGCCAGCAGCTTGGAGCCGGCTTTATCGAACACTGAAGCTTTCTTT. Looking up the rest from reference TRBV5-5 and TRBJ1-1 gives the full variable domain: DAGVTQSPTHLIKTRGQQVTLRCSPISGHKSVSWYQQVLGQGPQFIFQYYEKEERGRGNFPDRFSARQFPNYSSELNVNALLLGDSALYLCASSLEPALSNTEAFFGQGTRLTVV.

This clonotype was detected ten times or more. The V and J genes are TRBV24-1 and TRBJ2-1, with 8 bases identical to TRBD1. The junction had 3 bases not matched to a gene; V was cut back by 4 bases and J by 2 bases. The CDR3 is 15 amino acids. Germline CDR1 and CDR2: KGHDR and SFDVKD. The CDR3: CATSDQGAPYNEQFF. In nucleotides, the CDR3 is TGTGCCACCAGTGACCAGGGGGCCCCCTACAATGAGCAGTTCTTC.

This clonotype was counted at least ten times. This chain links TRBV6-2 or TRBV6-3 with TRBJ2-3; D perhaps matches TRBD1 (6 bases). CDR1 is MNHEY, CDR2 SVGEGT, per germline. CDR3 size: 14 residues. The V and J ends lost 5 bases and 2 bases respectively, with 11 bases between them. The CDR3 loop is CASSPGHNTDTQYF. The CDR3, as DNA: TGTGCCAGCAGTCCGGGACACAACACAGATACGCAGTATTTT.

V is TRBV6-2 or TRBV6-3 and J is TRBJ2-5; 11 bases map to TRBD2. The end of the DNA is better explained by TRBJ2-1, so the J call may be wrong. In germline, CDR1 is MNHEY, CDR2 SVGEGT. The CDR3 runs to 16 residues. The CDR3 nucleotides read TGTGCCAGCAGTTACGGGAGGGGGCTAGCGGGAGGAATCCAGTTCTTC. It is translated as CASSYGRGLAGGIQFF.

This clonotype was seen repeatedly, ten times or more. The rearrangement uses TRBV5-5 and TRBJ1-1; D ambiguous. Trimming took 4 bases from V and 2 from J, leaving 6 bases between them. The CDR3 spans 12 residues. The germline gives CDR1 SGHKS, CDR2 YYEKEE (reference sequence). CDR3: CASSQQNTEAFF. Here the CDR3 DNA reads TGTGCCAGCAGCCAACAAAACACTGAAGCTTTCTTT. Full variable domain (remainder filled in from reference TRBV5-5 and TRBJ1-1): DAGVTQSPTHLIKTRGQQVTLRCSPISGHKSVSWYQQVLGQGPQFIFQYYEKEERGRGNFPDRFSARQFPNYSSELNVNALLLGDSALYLCASSQQNTEAFFGQGTRLTVV.

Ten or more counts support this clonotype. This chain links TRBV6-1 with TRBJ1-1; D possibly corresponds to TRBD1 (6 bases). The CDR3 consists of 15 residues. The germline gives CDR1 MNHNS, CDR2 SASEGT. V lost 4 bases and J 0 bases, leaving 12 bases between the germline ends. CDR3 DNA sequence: TGTGCCAGCAGTGGCCACAGGGATATGAACACTGAAGCTTTCTTT. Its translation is CASSGHRDMNTEAFF.

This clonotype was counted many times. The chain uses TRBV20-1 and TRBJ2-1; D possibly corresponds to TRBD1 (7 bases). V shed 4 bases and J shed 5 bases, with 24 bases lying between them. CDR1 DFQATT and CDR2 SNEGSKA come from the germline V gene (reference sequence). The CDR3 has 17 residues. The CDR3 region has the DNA TGCAGTGCTACGGAGGGCGGTTGGCAGAGGGGGCACAATGAGCAGTTCTTC. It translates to CSATEGGWQRGHNEQFF.

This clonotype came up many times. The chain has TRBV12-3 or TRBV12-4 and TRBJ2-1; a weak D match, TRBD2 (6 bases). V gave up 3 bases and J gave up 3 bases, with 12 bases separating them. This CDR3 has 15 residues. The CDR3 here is CASSLYGRSYNEQFF. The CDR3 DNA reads TGTGCCAGCAGTTTGTACGGGAGAAGCTACAATGAGCAGTTCTTC.

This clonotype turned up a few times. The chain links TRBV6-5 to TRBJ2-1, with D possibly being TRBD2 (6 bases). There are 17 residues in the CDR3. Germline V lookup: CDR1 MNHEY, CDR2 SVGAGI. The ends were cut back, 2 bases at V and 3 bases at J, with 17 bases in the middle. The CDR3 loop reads CASSYGTGAGRYNEQFF. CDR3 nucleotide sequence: TGTGCCAGCAGTTACGGGACTGGGGCAGGGCGCTACAATGAGCAGTTCTTC.

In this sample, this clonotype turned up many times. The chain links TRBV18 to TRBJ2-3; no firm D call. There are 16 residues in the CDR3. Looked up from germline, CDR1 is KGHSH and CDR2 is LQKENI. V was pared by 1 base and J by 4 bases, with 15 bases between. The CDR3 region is CASSPLVSRRADTQYF. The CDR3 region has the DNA TGTGCCAGCTCACCACTTGTAAGCAGACGGGCAGATACGCAGTATTTT.

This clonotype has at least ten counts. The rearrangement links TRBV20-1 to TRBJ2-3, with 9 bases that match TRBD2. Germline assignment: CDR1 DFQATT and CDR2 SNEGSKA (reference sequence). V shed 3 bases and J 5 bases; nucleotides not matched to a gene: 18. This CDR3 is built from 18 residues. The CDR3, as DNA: TGCAGTGCTAGCATAAGCGGGAGGCCCCCCTTCCGTGGAGATACGCAGTATTTT. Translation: CSASISGRPPFRGDTQYF.

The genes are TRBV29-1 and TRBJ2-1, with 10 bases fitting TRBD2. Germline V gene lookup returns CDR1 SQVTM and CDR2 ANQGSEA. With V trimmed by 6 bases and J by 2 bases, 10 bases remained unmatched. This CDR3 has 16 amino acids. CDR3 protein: CSVSYPGTSAYNEQFF. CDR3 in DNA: TGCAGCGTCTCCTACCCCGGGACTAGCGCCTACAATGAGCAGTTCTTC.

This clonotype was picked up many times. CDR3 nucleotides: TGTGCCAGCACCGGGACAGGGACGTGGGGCTACACCTTC. It specifies CASTGTGTWGYTF. This chain uses TRBV19 with TRBJ1-2; 9 bases fit TRBD1. This CDR3 has 13 amino acids. Germline CDR1 is LNHDA and CDR2 is SQIVND (reference sequence). J lost 8 bases, V lost 9 bases, and 10 bases had no gene match.